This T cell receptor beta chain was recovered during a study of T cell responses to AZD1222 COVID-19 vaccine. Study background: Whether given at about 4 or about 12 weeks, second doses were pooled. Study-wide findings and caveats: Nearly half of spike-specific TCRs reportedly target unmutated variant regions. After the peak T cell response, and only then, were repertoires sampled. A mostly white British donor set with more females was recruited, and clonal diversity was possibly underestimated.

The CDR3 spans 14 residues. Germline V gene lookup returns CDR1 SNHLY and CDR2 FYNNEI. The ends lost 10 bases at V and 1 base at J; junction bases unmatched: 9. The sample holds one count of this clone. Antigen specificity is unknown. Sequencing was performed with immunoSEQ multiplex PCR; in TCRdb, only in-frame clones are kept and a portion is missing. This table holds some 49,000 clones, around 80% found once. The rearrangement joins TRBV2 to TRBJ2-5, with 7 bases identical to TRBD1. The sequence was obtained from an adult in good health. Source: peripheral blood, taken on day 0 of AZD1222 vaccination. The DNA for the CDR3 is TGTGCCACCTGTTGGGACAGTTCCCAAGAGACCCAGTACTTC. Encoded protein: CATCWDSSQETQYF.